Listed below are T cell receptor beta chains from one sample, sequenced in a study of blood T cells in healthy people across ages. From the 5' RACE reads, TCRdb called clonotypes with MiXCR, one entry per CDR3 protein. The table includes some 850,000 distinct CDR3 sequences, 20% to 30% detected once. These data also formed part of another study, on T cells of mothers and their children.

The sequenced sample was blood. The source of these receptors is a boy aged 10-17 years in good health. The CDR3 runs from the conserved cysteine through the conserved F or W.

length	J	V	CDR3
15	TRBJ1-1	TRBV20-1	CSASSPSFVNTEAFF
15	TRBJ1-1	TRBV20-1	CSATTLQHVNTEAFF
16	TRBJ1-2	TRBV9	CASSVDRTMNTYGYTF
13	TRBJ2-3	TRBV11-2	CASSRLNTDTQYF
16	TRBJ1-1	TRBV5-1	CASSWETGSQGTEAFF
15	TRBJ2-6	TRBV6-1	CASGIQSSGANVLTF
16	TRBJ2-5	TRBV4-2	CASSQPTSGGSNERFF
15	NA	TRBV7-9	CASSFSSPGGNEQYF
15	TRBJ2-3	TRBV20-1	CSASPVRGPSDTQYF
12	TRBJ2-4	TRBV12-3/TRBV12-4	CASSLVPRGVYF
14	TRBJ2-7	TRBV5-1	CASSPVRSSYEQYF
15	TRBJ2-5	TRBV7-6	CASSRAGGPEETQYF
14	TRBJ1-2	TRBV7-2	CASNERGVHYGYTF
12	TRBJ2-7	TRBV7-2	CASGVRSYEQYF
14	TRBJ2-5	TRBV20-1	CSARGQGGSETQYF
15	TRBJ1-1	TRBV20-1	CSARTLPYMNTEAFF
13	TRBJ1-4	TRBV10-2	CASSDRSGGKLFF
15	NA	TRBV4-1	CASSQEGDVRYEQYF
15	TRBJ1-1	TRBV18	CASSPDRPMNTEAFF
15	TRBJ2-3	TRBV5-1	CASSLGLAGVNTQYF
15	TRBJ1-4	TRBV7-9	CASSLYPATNEKLFF
15	TRBJ1-3	TRBV7-9	CASSPGRTSGNTIYF
16	TRBJ2-5	TRBV12-5	CASGLVRGLTQETQYF
14	TRBJ2-5	TRBV20-1	CSATDPRYQETQYF
15	NA	TRBV7-6	CASRPRPLTTHEQYF
15	TRBJ2-5	TRBV12-3/TRBV12-4	CASTHDGGAGETQYF
14	TRBJ2-4	TRBV28	CASSPEIAKNIQYF
14	TRBJ1-5	TRBV4-1	CASSQGQGPQPQHF
13	TRBJ2-7	TRBV20-1	CSARSKGSYEQYF